This record looks at one T cell receptor beta chain sequence and its context. The sample originates from a study of shared clonotypes between healthy human individuals. CDR1 and CDR2 (germline): MNHNS, SASEGT. The length of the CDR3 is 19 residues. Deletions cut 4 bases from V and 0 bases from J, with 19 bases between. The repertoire was sequenced with immunoSEQ multiplex PCR; TCRdb's copy has only in-frame clones and lacks some. The data show roughly 2.6 million clones, approximately 92% seen once. The sample was naive CD4+ T cells sorted from blood. Subset indicated: CD45RA+ positively selected. The TCR sequence derives from a man between 18 and 35 years old in good health. The V gene is TRBV6-1, the J gene TRBJ2-6; D is uncertain. CDR3 coding DNA: TGTGCCAGCAGTGTGCTAGGGTTGGGGATTTCCTCTGGGGCCAACGTCCTGACTTTC. Translating it yields CASSVLGLGISSGANVLTF.